Listed here are 21 T cell receptor beta chains from one sample, sequenced in a study of T cell responses to AZD1222 COVID-19 vaccine. Profiled with immunoSEQ multiplex PCR; TCRdb holds only in-frame clones, not every one. The table has about 140,000 clones, around 92% seen once. This sample comprised peripheral blood, obtained on day 0 of AZD1222 vaccination. The receptors derive from an adult in good health.

The V call is TRBV28, the J call TRBJ2-1; 10 bases are shared with TRBD2. Germline assignment: CDR1 MDHEN and CDR2 SYDVKM. V lost 7 bases, J lost 2 bases, and 8 bases stayed unmatched. The CDR3 length is 16 residues. The CDR3 region is CASTLGGLATYNEQFF. The CDR3 DNA follows: TGTGCCAGCACCCTAGGGGGACTAGCGACCTACAATGAGCAGTTCTTC.

The rearrangement uses TRBV7-3 and TRBJ2-2, with a tentative D call TRBD1 (5 bases). V was clipped by 1 base and J by 1 base, with 13 bases between them. CDR1 and CDR2 from the germline V gene are SGHTA and FQGTGA. The CDR3 has 17 amino acids. The CDR3 region is CASSLRVEDMNTGELFF. In nucleotides, the CDR3 is TGTGCCAGCAGCTTAAGGGTCGAGGACATGAACACCGGGGAGCTGTTTTTT.

The chain couples TRBV5-6 to TRBJ2-7, with a possible D match to TRBD1 (5 bases). Germline assignment: CDR1 SGHDT and CDR2 YYEEEE. This CDR3 is 14 amino acids long. The V end was cut by 0 bases, the J end by 2 bases, with 9 bases between. The DNA for the CDR3 is TGTGCCAGCAGCTTGGTACAGGCCCCCTACGAGCAGTACTTC. It encodes CASSLVQAPYEQYF.

The chain's CDR3 is CASSLSRDRGSLYEQYF. The CDR3 DNA reads as TGTGCCAGCAGTTTATCCCGGGACAGGGGATCCCTCTACGAGCAGTACTTC. The chain links TRBV28 to TRBJ2-7; 10 nucleotides match TRBD1. The V segment lost 1 base and the J segment 3 bases; nucleotides outside the gene matches: 9. Germline CDR1 reads MDHEN; CDR2 reads SYDVKM. The CDR3 contains 17 residues. Combining the CDR3 with reference TRBV28 and TRBJ2-7 gives the whole variable domain DVKVTQSSRYLVKRTGEKVFLECVQDMDHENMFWYRQDPGLGLRLIYFSYDVKMKEKGDIPEGYSVSREKKERFSLILESASTNQTSMYLCASSLSRDRGSLYEQYFGPGTRLTVT.

V gene TRBV5-4 combines with J gene TRBJ1-2; TRBD1 matches at 8 bases. The CDR3 has 15 amino acids. Per the germline V gene, CDR1 is SGHNT and CDR2 is YYREEE (reference sequence). The V gene end was trimmed by 4 bases and the J gene end by 5 bases; junction bases not matched to a gene: 10. The CDR3 nucleotides are TGTGCCAGCAGCCCCGACAGGGGAGTAGCATATGGCTACACCTTC. Translated, it gives CASSPDRGVAYGYTF.

The chain uses TRBV19 and TRBJ2-2, with TRBD1 matching over 8 bases. This CDR3 is 13 amino acids long. V shed 5 bases, J shed 5 bases, and the junction held 1 base outside the gene matches. Germline assignment: CDR1 LNHDA and CDR2 SQIVND (reference sequence). This CDR3 reads CASSHRGTGELFF. CDR3 coding DNA: TGTGCCAGTAGTCACAGGGGGACCGGGGAGCTGTTTTTT.

This chain uses TRBV18 with TRBJ2-7; 8 bases align to TRBD2. Germline trimming cut 6 bases from V and 0 bases from J; bases unmatched to any gene: 19. Germline V gene sequence: CDR1 KGHSH, CDR2 LQKENI. CDR3 length: 19 residues. The CDR3 nucleotides are TGTGCCAGCTCTATGGCCGGCGGGGGGCCAGGTCAAATCTCCTACGAGCAGTACTTC. This translates into CASSMAGGGPGQISYEQYF.

CDR3 in amino acids: CASSPDLAGGETQYF. Here the CDR3 DNA reads TGTGCCAGCTCACCCGACCTAGCGGGGGGTGAGACCCAGTACTTC. The chain recombines TRBV18 with TRBJ2-5, with 11 bases aligning to TRBD2. Germline V lookup: CDR1 KGHSH, CDR2 LQKENI. There are 15 residues in the CDR3. V lost 3 bases and J lost 5; bases outside the gene matches: 5.

The CDR3 is CASSPNLAGGPPLGEQYF. The CDR3 bases are TGTGCCAGCTCACCAAATCTAGCGGGAGGCCCCCCCCTCGGCGAGCAGTACTTC. The rearrangement links TRBV18 to TRBJ2-7; 11 bases map to TRBD2. Looked up from germline, CDR1 is KGHSH and CDR2 is LQKENI. The CDR3 covers 18 residues. Losses at the gene ends were 2 bases for V and 6 bases for J; bases not matched to a gene: 15.

This chain connects TRBV27 to TRBJ2-1; 8 nucleotides match TRBD1. The CDR3 has 16 amino acids. CDR1 and CDR2 from the germline V gene are MNHEY and SMNVEV (reference sequence). J was trimmed by 2 bases and V by 4 bases; bases with no gene match: 7. CDR3 loop: CASSSWTGIPYNEQFF. The DNA for the CDR3 is TGTGCCAGCAGTTCGTGGACAGGGATTCCCTACAATGAGCAGTTCTTC.

This clone was seen more than once but under ten times. The chain has TRBV21-1 and TRBJ2-6; no DNA check was done on the table's D call, TRBD2. TRBV21-1 is reported as a pseudogene. This CDR3 has 16 amino acids. The CDR3 DNA is TGTGCCAGCAGCAAAGCGCTAGGCCCTGGGGCCAACGTCCTGACTTTC. As protein: CASSKALGPGANVLTF.

This clone was recorded only once. This chain connects TRBV18 to TRBJ1-1, with 10 bases identical to TRBD1. CDR1 is KGHSH and CDR2 is LQKENI in the germline V gene. The ends lost 6 bases at V and 8 bases at J; junction bases unmatched: 3. There are 12 residues in the CDR3. DNA of the CDR3: TGTGCCAGCTCCCGGGACAGGGGAGAAGCTTTCTTT. It yields the protein CASSRDRGEAFF.

The rearrangement links TRBV7-2 to TRBJ1-1, with no clear D. The CDR3 length is 14 residues. The germline V and J ends were trimmed by 1 base and 4 bases, with 10 bases remaining between them. Per germline, CDR1 SGHTA and CDR2 FQGNSA. The CDR3 here is CASSLGGFGTEAFF. CDR3 nucleotide sequence: TGTGCCAGCAGCTTAGGAGGGTTTGGCACTGAAGCTTTCTTT.

The chain has TRBV5-6 and TRBJ2-5; D gene ambiguous. V lost 1 base and J lost 5, with 6 bases in between. Germline CDR1 reads SGHDT; CDR2 reads YYEEEE. The CDR3 is 12 amino acids. The CDR3 here is CASSLLPETQYF. CDR3 DNA: TGTGCCAGCAGCTTGTTGCCGGAGACCCAGTACTTC.

The CDR3 loop reads CASSSGGLGGVDNEQFF. CDR3 nucleotides: TGTGCCAGCAGCTCTGGGGGCCTAGGGGGCGTAGACAATGAGCAGTTCTTC. The gene calls are TRBV7-9 and TRBJ2-1; 7 bases map to TRBD1. Germline CDR1 and CDR2: SEHNR and FQNEAQ (reference sequence). There are 17 residues in the CDR3. Trimming removed 4 bases from V and 5 bases from J; junction bases left unmatched: 14. Full variable domain (missing parts from reference TRBV7-9 and TRBJ2-1): DTGVSQNPRHKITKRGQNVTFRCDPISEHNRLYWYRQTLGQGPEFLTYFQNEAQLEKSRLLSDRFSAERPKGSFSTLEIQRTEQGDSAMYLCASSSGGLGGVDNEQFFGPGTRLTVL.

The chain is built from TRBV5-1 and TRBJ2-7, with D tentatively TRBD2 (6 bases). V dropped 5 bases and J dropped 0 bases, with 18 bases sitting between them. From germline, CDR1 is SGHRS and CDR2 YFSETQ. This CDR3 contains 16 residues. In DNA form, the CDR3 reads TGCGCCAGCAGACTCGCCGGGACTCCAAGCTCCTACGAGCAGTACTTC. It codes for CASRLAGTPSSYEQYF.

This clone came up once. The rearrangement joins TRBV19 to TRBJ1-1; D is unclear. V was cut by 6 bases and J by 2 bases, with 16 bases left in between. CDR3 length: 15 residues. CDR1 and CDR2 (germline): LNHDA, SQIVND (reference sequence). The CDR3 nucleotides read TGTGCCAGTAGACCCAACGCCCCTATTAACACTGAAGCTTTCTTT. Its protein product is CASRPNAPINTEAFF.

The chain recombines TRBV7-2 with TRBJ1-6, with 8 bases fitting TRBD1. The CDR3 runs to 16 residues. V shed 4 bases and J 0 bases; nucleotides not matched to a gene: 2. In germline, CDR1 is SGHTA, CDR2 FQGNSA. CDR3 coding DNA: TGTGCCAGCAGCTGGACAGGGAGCTCCTATAATTCACCCCTCCACTTT. Its protein product is CASSWTGSSYNSPLHF.

V gene TRBV6-6 combines with J gene TRBJ1-2; maybe TRBD1 (5 bases). Germline CDR1 and CDR2: MNHNY and SVGAGI (reference sequence). Trimming took 1 base from V and 4 from J, leaving 10 bases between them. The CDR3 spans 14 residues. The CDR3 region is CASSYFDRAYGYTF. The CDR3 coding sequence is TGTGCCAGCAGTTACTTTGACAGAGCCTATGGCTACACCTTC.

The V gene is TRBV7-3, the J gene TRBJ2-5; 9 nucleotides match TRBD1. V trimming: 5 bases; J trimming: 5 bases; junction bases outside the gene matches: 3. This CDR3 has 13 amino acids. Germline V lookup: CDR1 SGHTA, CDR2 FQGTGA. CDR3 sequence (DNA): TGTGCCAGCAGCGCAGACAGGGGGGAGACCCAGTACTTC. It yields the protein CASSADRGETQYF.

The V gene is TRBV7-9, the J gene TRBJ2-3; D is tentatively TRBD1 or TRBD2 (6 bases each). Deletions cut 4 bases from V and 2 bases from J, with 13 bases between. The CDR3 has 15 amino acids. The V gene's germline CDR1 is SEHNR and CDR2 FQNEAQ (reference sequence). CDR3 sequence: CASSSPEGDTDTQYF. In nucleotides, the CDR3 is TGTGCCAGCAGCTCCCCGGAGGGGGACACAGATACGCAGTATTTT.